The sequence of this TCR beta chain was determined in a study of blood T cell repertoires in COVID-19. V lost 0 bases to trimming and J lost 1 base, with 12 bases between them. Germline assignment: CDR1 SGHTA and CDR2 FQGTGA. This CDR3 is 16 amino acids long. Assay: immunoSEQ multiplex PCR; the TCRdb copy retains only in-frame clones and omits some. The sample carries about 310,000 clones, 85% recorded once. The receptor was derived from a woman aged 30 to 39 who had been exposed to COVID-19. The chain has TRBV7-3 and TRBJ1-1; the D is unclear. Sequenced: PBMCs or T cells enriched from blood (not recorded which). The chain's CDR3 is CASSLTEAIQNTEAFF. CDR3 in DNA: TGTGCCAGCAGCTTAACGGAGGCAATCCAGAACACTGAAGCTTTCTTT.